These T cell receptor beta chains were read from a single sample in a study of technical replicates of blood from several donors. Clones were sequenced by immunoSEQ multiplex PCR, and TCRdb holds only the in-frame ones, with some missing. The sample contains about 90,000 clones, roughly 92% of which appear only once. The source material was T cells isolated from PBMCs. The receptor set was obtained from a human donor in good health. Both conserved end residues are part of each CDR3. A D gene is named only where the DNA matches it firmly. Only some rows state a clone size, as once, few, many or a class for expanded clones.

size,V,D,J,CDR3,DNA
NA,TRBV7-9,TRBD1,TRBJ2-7,CASSPGQGFIYEQYF,TGTGCCAGCAGCCCGGGACAGGGTTTTATCTACGAGCAGTACTTC
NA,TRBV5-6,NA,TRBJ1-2,CASSLQGRGYTF,TGTGCCAGCAGCCTACAGGGTCGTGGCTACACCTTC
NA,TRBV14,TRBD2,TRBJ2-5,CASSVSSGGAWQETQYF,TGTGCCAGCAGCGTCTCTAGCGGGGGGGCCTGGCAAGAGACCCAGTACTTC
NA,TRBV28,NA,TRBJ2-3,CASRAPDTQYF,TGTGCCAGCAGAGCTCCAGATACGCAGTATTTT
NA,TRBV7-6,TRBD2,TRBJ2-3,CASSYAAGGVTDTQYF,TGTGCCAGCAGCTACGCAGCGGGGGGGGTCACAGATACGCAGTATTTT
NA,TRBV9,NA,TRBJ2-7,CASSAEGAGKQYF,TGTGCCAGCAGCGCTGAAGGGGCTGGGAAGCAGTACTTC
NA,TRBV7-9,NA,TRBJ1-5,CASSLHGNPDQPQHF,TGTGCCAGCAGCTTACACGGGAATCCAGATCAGCCCCAGCATTTT
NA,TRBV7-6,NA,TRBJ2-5,CASSLYQEETQYF,TGTGCCAGCAGCCTATACCAGGAAGAGACCCAGTACTTC
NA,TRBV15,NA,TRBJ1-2,CATSRDLRVEEDGYTF,TGTGCCACCAGCAGAGATCTGAGGGTAGAGGAGGATGGCTACACCTTC
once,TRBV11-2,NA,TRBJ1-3,CASSLGGLYTIYF,TGTGCCAGCAGCTTAGGCGGGCTATACACCATATATTTT
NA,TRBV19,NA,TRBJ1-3,CASSIIAEDGNTIYF,TGTGCCAGTAGTATTATCGCAGAAGATGGAAACACCATATATTTT
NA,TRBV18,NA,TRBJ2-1,CASSPWSRGNEQFF,TGTGCCAGCTCACCATGGTCCAGGGGCAATGAGCAGTTCTTC
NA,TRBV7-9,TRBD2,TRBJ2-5,CASSQPTSGDQETQYF,TGTGCCAGCAGCCAGCCGACTAGCGGAGACCAAGAGACCCAGTACTTC
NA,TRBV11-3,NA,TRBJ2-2,CASSQAVNTGELFF,TGTGCCAGCAGTCAAGCGGTAAACACCGGGGAGCTGTTTTTT
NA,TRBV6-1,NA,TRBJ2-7,CASRQSGYAQYF,TGTGCCAGCAGGCAGTCCGGGTACGCGCAGTACTTC
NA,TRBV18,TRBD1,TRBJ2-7,CASSPSDRGTHEQYF,TGTGCCAGCTCACCATCGGACAGGGGGACCCACGAGCAGTACTTC
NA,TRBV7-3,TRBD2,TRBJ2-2,CASTYYGLAGAKDTGELFF,TGTGCCAGCACCTATTACGGACTAGCGGGGGCCAAGGACACCGGGGAGCTGTTTTTT
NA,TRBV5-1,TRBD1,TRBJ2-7,CASNRGDEQYF,TGCGCCAGCAACAGGGGAGACGAGCAGTACTTC
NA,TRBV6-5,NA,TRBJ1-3,CASSYSIGASGNTIYF,TGTGCCAGCAGTTACTCGATAGGGGCCTCTGGAAACACCATATATTTT
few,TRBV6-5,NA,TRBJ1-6,CASRLQANNSPLHF,TGTGCCAGCAGATTACAGGCAAATAATTCACCCCTCCACTTT
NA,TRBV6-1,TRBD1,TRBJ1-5,CASSAGTVNQPQHF,TGTGCCAGCAGTGCCGGGACAGTCAATCAGCCCCAGCATTTT
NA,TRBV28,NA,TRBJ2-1,CASSFAGYGVEQFF,TGTGCCAGCAGTTTTGCAGGGTATGGGGTTGAGCAGTTCTTC
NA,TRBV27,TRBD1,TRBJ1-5,CANQPTDRGSNQPQHF,TGTGCCAACCAACCCACCGACAGGGGTAGCAATCAGCCCCAGCATTTT
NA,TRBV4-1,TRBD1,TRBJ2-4,CASSPNRGNIAKNIQYF,TGCGCCAGCAGTCCGAACAGGGGTAATATAGCCAAAAACATTCAGTACTTC
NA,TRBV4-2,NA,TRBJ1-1,CASSQFESMNTEAFF,TGTGCCAGCAGCCAATTCGAGAGCATGAACACTGAAGCTTTCTTT
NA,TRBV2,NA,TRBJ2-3,CASKEGAVRTDTQYF,TGTGCCAGCAAGGAGGGCGCGGTGCGCACAGATACGCAGTATTTT
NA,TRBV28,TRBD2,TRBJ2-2,CASSLPRSGSLTGELFF,TGTGCCAGCAGTTTGCCGAGAAGCGGGAGTCTAACCGGGGAGCTGTTTTTT
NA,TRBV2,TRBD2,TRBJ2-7,CASIEASGTITYEQYF,TGTGCCAGCATCGAGGCTAGCGGGACGATAACCTACGAGCAGTACTTC
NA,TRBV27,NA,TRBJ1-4,CASSSGGEGDEKLFF,TGTGCCAGCAGTTCCGGGGGGGAAGGAGATGAAAAACTGTTTTTT
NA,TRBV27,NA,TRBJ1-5,CASSSADSFSNQPQHF,TGTGCCAGCAGTTCGGCGGATAGTTTCAGCAATCAGCCCCAGCATTTT
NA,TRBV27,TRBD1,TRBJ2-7,CASSLSFPGQFVYEQYF,TGTGCCAGCAGTTTATCGTTCCCGGGACAGTTTGTCTACGAGCAGTACTTC
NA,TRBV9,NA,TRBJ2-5,CASSPSAVRGETQYF,TGTGCCAGCAGCCCTTCTGCGGTAAGAGGAGAGACCCAGTACTTC
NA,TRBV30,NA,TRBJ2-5,CAWSVGAGGRWETQYF,TGTGCCTGGAGTGTAGGTGCCGGGGGGCGTTGGGAGACCCAGTACTTC
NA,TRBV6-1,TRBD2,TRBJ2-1,CASSEVGGGGAHEQFF,TGTGCCAGCAGTGAAGTCGGAGGCGGGGGGGCCCATGAGCAGTTCTTC
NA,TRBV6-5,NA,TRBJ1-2,CASSYAESNYGYTF,TGTGCCAGCAGTTACGCAGAATCTAACTATGGCTACACCTTC
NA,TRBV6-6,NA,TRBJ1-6,CASSYSPGNSPLHF,TGTGCCAGCAGTTACTCCCCAGGGAATTCACCCCTCCACTTT
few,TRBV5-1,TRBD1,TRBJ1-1,CASGNRGLITEAFF,TGCGCCAGTGGGAACAGGGGGCTAATTACTGAAGCTTTCTTT
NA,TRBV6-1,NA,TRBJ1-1,CASSETRPVNTEAFF,TGTGCCAGCAGTGAAACGCGCCCGGTCAACACTGAAGCTTTCTTT
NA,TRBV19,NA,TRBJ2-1,CASSFPRVNEQFF,TGTGCCAGTAGCTTCCCCAGGGTAAATGAGCAGTTCTTC
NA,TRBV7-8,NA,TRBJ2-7,CASSLETGDWYEQYF,TGTGCCAGCAGCTTAGAAACAGGGGACTGGTACGAGCAGTACTTC
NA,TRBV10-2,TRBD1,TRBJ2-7,CASSAWTGGEIYEQYF,TGCGCCAGCAGTGCTTGGACAGGGGGCGAGATCTACGAGCAGTACTTC
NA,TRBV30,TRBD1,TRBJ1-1,CAWSKTGGASEAFF,TGTGCCTGGAGTAAGACAGGGGGCGCGTCTGAAGCTTTCTTT
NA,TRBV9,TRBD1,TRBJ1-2,CASSRSADRRKGYGYTF,TGTGCCAGCAGCAGGAGCGCGGACAGGCGAAAGGGCTATGGCTACACCTTC
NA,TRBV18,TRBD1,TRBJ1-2,CASSPAGTGTYGYTF,TGTGCCAGCTCACCGGCCGGGACAGGCACTTATGGCTACACCTTC
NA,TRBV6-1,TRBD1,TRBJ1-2,CASRVPGQINYGYTF,TGTGCCAGCAGGGTACCGGGACAGATTAACTATGGCTACACCTTC
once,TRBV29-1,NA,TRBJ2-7,CSVEDPRSADYEQYF,TGCAGCGTTGAAGATCCAAGGTCCGCGGACTACGAGCAGTACTTC
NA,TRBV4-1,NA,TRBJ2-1,CASSQDAAVYNEQFF,TGCGCCAGCAGCCAAGATGCGGCAGTTTACAATGAGCAGTTCTTC
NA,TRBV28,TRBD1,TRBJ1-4,CASSSGTGGVWNEKLFF,TGTGCCAGCAGTTCCGGGACAGGGGGCGTTTGGAATGAAAAACTGTTTTTT
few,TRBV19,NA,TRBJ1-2,CASSIDRGSGYGYTF,TGTGCCAGTAGTATAGATAGGGGTTCGGGCTATGGCTACACCTTC
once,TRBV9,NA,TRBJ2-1,CASSVDTTYNEQFF,TGTGCCAGCAGCGTTGACACAACCTACAATGAGCAGTTCTTC
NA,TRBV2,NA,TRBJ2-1,CASRTSWHEQFF,TGTGCCAGCAGAACTAGCTGGCATGAGCAGTTCTTC
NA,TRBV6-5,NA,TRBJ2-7,CASSYAGLSYEQYF,TGTGCCAGCAGTTACGCCGGACTAAGCTACGAGCAGTACTTC
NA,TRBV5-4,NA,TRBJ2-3,CASSPSGMTDTQYF,TGTGCCAGCAGCCCGTCGGGAATGACAGATACGCAGTATTTT
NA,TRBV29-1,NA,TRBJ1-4,CSVEYPGGEKLFF,TGCAGCGTTGAGTACCCGGGCGGGGAAAAACTGTTTTTT
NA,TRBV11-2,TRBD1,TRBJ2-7,CASRWGQGFYEQYF,TGTGCCAGCAGGTGGGGACAGGGGTTTTACGAGCAGTACTTC